Following are 17 T cell receptor beta chains from one sample sequenced in a study of relationships among human T cell subsets. Th1 cells were collected as flow-through following bead selections for CD25, CD56 and CD294. The T cell receptor alpha and beta CDR3 regions were amplified from mRNA by semiquantitative ARM-PCR. Tagged nested gene-specific primers were used first, then communal superprimers amplified exponentially. TCRdb re-called the multiplex PCR reads with MiXCR, one entry per CDR3 protein. Here the sample spans 10,000 to 15,000 distinct CDR3 sequences, over 60% being singletons. Sequenced material: CD4+ Th1 cells sorted from blood. Receptors were obtained from a man in his forties in good health.

This clonotype was counted a few times. The J gene is TRBJ2-5, the V gene TRBV11-3; D is undetermined. The length of the CDR3 is 13 residues. The V and J ends lost 5 bases and 4 bases respectively, with 11 bases between them. Germline V lookup: CDR1 SGHNT, CDR2 YENEEA. The CDR3: CASSPPTGETQYF. CDR3 coding DNA: TGTGCCAGCAGCCCTCCGACCGGAGAGACCCAGTACTTC.

The chain employs TRBV20-1 and TRBJ1-2; TRBD1 is a possible D gene (5 bases). The length of the CDR3 is 14 residues. Trimming removed 0 bases at V and 8 bases at J, with 16 bases between. Germline CDR1 is DFQATT and CDR2 is SNEGSKA (reference sequence). The CDR3 coding sequence is TGCAGTGCTAGAGATGGACACCGGGCGGAGGGCTACACCTTC. This sequence encodes CSARDGHRAEGYTF.

V and J are TRBV11-2 and TRBJ2-7, with D perhaps matching TRBD2 (5 bases). The CDR3 sequence is 14 residues long. Germline loops: CDR1 SGHAT, CDR2 FQNNGV. The germline V and J ends were trimmed by 3 bases and 3 bases, with 12 bases remaining between them. The CDR3 region is CASSLRAERYEQYF. In nucleotides, the CDR3 is TGTGCCAGCAGCTTGAGGGCAGAGCGCTACGAGCAGTACTTC.

There are a few counts of this clonotype. The chain joins TRBV11-1 to TRBJ1-6, with D perhaps TRBD1 (5 bases). Trimming cost V 4 bases and J 8 bases, with 15 bases left between them. Germline V CDR1 and CDR2: SGHAT, FQDESV (reference sequence). The CDR3 sequence is 15 residues long. CDR3 DNA: TGTGCCAGCAGCTACCTTGGGGCGATGGATTCACCCCTCCACTTT. This translates into CASSYLGAMDSPLHF.

This clonotype showed up just once. The gene calls are TRBV27 and TRBJ2-1; D gene uncertain. From germline, CDR1 is MNHEY and CDR2 SMNVEV (reference sequence). The V and J ends lost 5 bases and 2 bases respectively, with 7 bases between them. The length of the CDR3 is 13 residues. The CDR3 loop reads CASSPTTYNEQFF. For the CDR3, the DNA is TGTGCCAGCAGTCCCACAACCTACAATGAGCAGTTCTTC.

The chain uses TRBV10-3 and TRBJ1-1, with 8 bases matching TRBD1. The CDR3 runs 15 residues. CDR1 is ENHRY and CDR2 is SYGVKD in the germline V gene. V was pared by 6 bases and J by 1 base, with 7 bases of the junction left unmatched. CDR3 protein: CAIRQGAGANTEAFF. CDR3 nucleotides: TGTGCCATCAGGCAGGGGGCAGGGGCGAACACTGAAGCTTTCTTT.

Concerning this clonotype itself: Its ends do not fully match the called genes, so a read error is possible. The V and J genes are TRBV20-1 and TRBJ2-1, with D maybe TRBD2 (7 bases). This CDR3 has 14 amino acids. Germline CDR1 is DFQATT and CDR2 is SNEGSKA (reference sequence). CDR3 loop: CSATRGERGHEKFF. The CDR3 bases are TGCAGTGCCACCCGGGGAGAGCGGGGACATGAGAAGTTCTTC.

In DNA, the CDR3 is TGTGCCAGCAGCTTAGAAGCACATACGGGCACAGATACGCAGTATTTT. It is translated as CASSLEAHTGTDTQYF. V usage is TRBV7-9 and J usage is TRBJ2-3; D uncertain. This CDR3 is 16 amino acids long. V lost 1 base, J lost 1 base, and 12 bases lay in between. Germline V gene data show CDR1 as SEHNR and CDR2 as FQNEAQ (reference sequence).

This clonotype has only a few counts. The DNA for the CDR3 is TGTGCCAGCAGTTTAGGGGGCCCGGTGGGCTATGGCTACACCTTC. Amino acid sequence: CASSLGGPVGYGYTF. V is TRBV28 and J is TRBJ1-2; D is perhaps TRBD1 (6 bases). The CDR3 is made up of 15 amino acids. Germline lookup yields CDR1 MDHEN and CDR2 SYDVKM. V lost 2 bases, J lost 4 bases, and 14 bases lay in between.

This clonotype was recorded a few times. This chain uses TRBV2 with TRBJ1-2, with 7 bases identical to TRBD1. Trimming took 4 bases from V and 0 from J; bases not matched to a gene: 2. Germline V CDR1 and CDR2: SNHLY, FYNNEI. The CDR3 consists of 14 residues. CDR3 nucleotide sequence: TGTGCCAGCAGTGCGACAGGGACTAACTATGGCTACACCTTC. This codes for CASSATGTNYGYTF.

On this clonotype: An end of the junction differs from the germline gene, which may be a read error. The genes are TRBV6-5 and TRBJ2-2, with a weak D call TRBD2 (5 bases). Germline V lookup: CDR1 MNHEY, CDR2 SVGAGI. CDR3 length: 17 amino acids. The CDR3 spells CASSYSAVPRKTGKLFF. As DNA, the CDR3 is TGTGCCAGCAGTTACTCGGCGGTTCCTAGGAAAACCGGGAAGCTGTTTTTT.

V and J are TRBV10-3 and TRBJ1-1; D call uncertain. This CDR3 spans 13 amino acids. Trimming shortened V by 10 bases and J by 1 base, and 13 bases separated the two germline ends. Germline V gene lookup returns CDR1 ENHRY and CDR2 SYGVKD. The DNA for the CDR3 is TGTGCCACCGATCGCGAGGGGAACACTGAAGCTTTCTTT. As protein: CATDREGNTEAFF.

This clonotype has a handful of counts. The CDR3 reads CASSSLAGGPEETQYF. The CDR3 DNA sequence: TGCGCCAGCAGCTCTTTAGCGGGAGGGCCGGAAGAGACCCAGTACTTC. The genes are TRBV5-1 and TRBJ2-5, with 11 bases that match TRBD2. V shed 3 bases, J shed 3 bases, and the junction held 7 bases outside the gene matches. The CDR3 contains 16 residues. CDR1 is SGHRS and CDR2 is YFSETQ in the germline V gene.

This chain's CDR3 is CASSLLDAQETQYF. In nucleotides, the CDR3 is TGCGCCAGCAGCTTGTTAGACGCGCAAGAGACCCAGTACTTC. This sequence joins TRBV5-1 and TRBJ2-5; D is unclear. V gave up 1 base and J gave up 2 bases, with 9 bases separating them. The germline V gene encodes CDR1 SGHRS and CDR2 YFSETQ. This CDR3 spans 14 amino acids.

V gene TRBV7-8 combines with J gene TRBJ2-7, with D maybe TRBD1 (6 bases). Per the germline V gene, CDR1 is SGHVS and CDR2 is FQNEAQ. This CDR3 contains 13 residues. Trimming cost V 7 bases and J 7 bases, with 17 bases left between them. CDR3 nucleotide sequence: TGTGCCAGCACAGGGGTCTCGCGAGAGGAGCAGTACTTC. Residues: CASTGVSREEQYF.

Worth noting for this clonotype: Relative to the germline gene, one junction end is altered; a read error may explain this. V and J are TRBV12-3 or TRBV12-4 and TRBJ2-3; the match to TRBD2 covers 9 bases. The length of the CDR3 is 16 residues. As DNA, the CDR3 is TGTGCCAGCAGTTTCTCCAGCGGGACTAGCATAGATACGCAGTATTTT. It translates to CASSFSSGTSIDTQYF.

V gene TRBV6-5 combines with J gene TRBJ2-7; 14 bases are a match to TRBD2. Germline values: CDR1 MNHEY, CDR2 SVGAGI. This CDR3 contains 17 residues. V gave up 4 bases and J gave up 3 bases; unmatched junction bases: 8. CDR3 region: CASSSWTSGGLSYEQYF. The CDR3, as DNA: TGTGCCAGCAGTTCCTGGACTAGCGGGGGGCTCAGCTACGAGCAGTACTTC.